The sequence of this T cell receptor (beta chain) was determined in a study of shared clonotypes between healthy human individuals. The CDR3 consists of 13 residues. Trimming took 5 bases from V and 8 from J, leaving 13 bases between them. Germline CDR1 reads SEHNR; CDR2 reads FQNEAQ (reference sequence). The run depth of the assay was deep. Sequencing was performed with immunoSEQ multiplex PCR; in TCRdb, only in-frame clones are kept and a portion is missing. The table records 90,000 to 150,000 clones, roughly two thirds of them present only once. Remarks on this clone: Its antigen is still unknown.

Study-wide results and limits: Memory subsets had estimated richness that was generally smaller than that of naive subsets.

The source material was memory CD8+ T cells sorted from blood. Subset defined: CD45RO+ cells pooled with CCR7-negative TemRA cells. The rearrangement links TRBV7-9 to TRBJ2-4; D is possibly TRBD2 (5 bases). This receptor was taken from a woman aged 25-40 years in good health. The CDR3 here is CASSRGVKDIQYF. CDR3 DNA: TGTGCCAGCAGCCGGGGAGTAAAAGACATTCAGTACTTC.